A single sample gave rise to the 24 T cell receptor beta chains below, sequenced in a study of T cell changes during pregnancy in multiple sclerosis. Profiling relied on immunoSEQ multiplex PCR, and the TCRdb table lists in-frame clones only, not all of them. The profile shows over 35,000 clones, around 92% of them singletons. Sequencing used CD4+ T cells from peripheral blood mononuclear cells, obtained in the second trimester of pregnancy. These receptors were taken from a female donor in good health, enrolled as a control in a pregnancy study.

The V and J genes are TRBV5-1 and TRBJ2-3; 8 nucleotides match TRBD2. The CDR3 is 16 amino acids. Germline CDR1 reads SGHRS; CDR2 reads YFSETQ. V lost 1 base, J lost 4 bases, and 8 bases stayed unmatched. CDR3 protein: CASSLYHGRDADTQYF. CDR3 bases: TGCGCCAGCAGCTTGTATCACGGGAGGGATGCAGATACGCAGTATTTT.

The rearrangement joins TRBV7-2 to TRBJ1-1, with TRBD1 as a possible D gene (6 bases). Looked up from germline, CDR1 is SGHTA and CDR2 is FQGNSA. V lost 5 bases and J lost 6, with 13 bases in between. The CDR3 is made up of 13 amino acids. CDR3 in amino acids: CASSDRTASEAFF. The CDR3 region has the DNA TGTGCCAGCAGCGACCGGACAGCTTCTGAAGCTTTCTTT.

CDR3 residues: CASSAGLSNEQFF. The CDR3 DNA follows: TGTGCCAGTTCGGCGGGGTTAAGCAATGAGCAGTTCTTC. The V gene is TRBV19, the J gene TRBJ2-1; TRBD2 might be the D (6 bases). CDR3 length equals 13 residues. V was clipped by 8 bases and J by 6 bases, with 14 bases between them. Per the germline V gene, CDR1 is LNHDA and CDR2 is SQIVND (reference sequence).

The chain employs TRBV19 and TRBJ2-3; TRBD2 is a possible D gene (6 bases). Trimming shortened V by 6 bases and J by 4 bases, and 14 bases separated the two germline ends. Germline V gene data show CDR1 as LNHDA and CDR2 as SQIVND (reference sequence). The CDR3 is made up of 14 amino acids. The CDR3 is CASSPRLASDTQYF. The DNA for the CDR3 is TGTGCCAGTAGCCCTCGGCTAGCGTCAGATACGCAGTATTTT.

This chain uses TRBV5-1 with TRBJ1-3; 7 bases fit TRBD1. The CDR3 runs 14 residues. The germline V gene has CDR1 SGHRS and CDR2 YFSETQ. Unmatched junction bases numbered 3, after V lost 4 bases and J lost 2 bases. CDR3 sequence: CASSGTATGNTIYF. In DNA, the CDR3 is TGCGCCAGCAGCGGGACAGCTACTGGAAACACCATATATTTT.

The V call is TRBV28, the J call TRBJ2-1, with D hard to call. The CDR3 is 15 amino acids. Trimming removed 6 bases at V and 8 bases at J, with 20 bases between. Germline V gene data show CDR1 as MDHEN and CDR2 as SYDVKM. In DNA form, the CDR3 reads TGTGCCAGCAGATCTAGGTCCCCAAAACGGGATGAGCAGTTCTTC. Its protein is CASRSRSPKRDEQFF.

This clone has just a few counts. The CDR3 sequence: CASSPWDSQGAGGTEAFF. CDR3 bases: TGCGCCAGCAGCCCTTGGGACTCACAGGGGGCGGGGGGCACTGAAGCTTTCTTT. The rearrangement joins TRBV5-1 to TRBJ1-1; TRBD1 aligns across 9 bases. Germline V CDR1 and CDR2: SGHRS, YFSETQ. This CDR3 spans 18 amino acids. V lost 4 bases and J lost 4; bases outside the gene matches: 17.

This chain links TRBV5-6 with TRBJ1-6; perhaps TRBD1 as D (5 bases). V was clipped by 4 bases and J by 6 bases, with 17 bases between them. This CDR3 comprises 16 residues. The germline CDR1 and CDR2 sequences are SGHDT and YYEEEE. CDR3 amino acids: CASSSQIGGSNSPLHF. The CDR3 bases are TGTGCCAGCAGCAGCCAAATCGGGGGGTCTAATTCACCCCTCCACTTT.

This clone was observed once. V and J are TRBV5-1 and TRBJ2-7, with a possible D match to TRBD2 (7 bases). V lost 0 bases and J lost 3, with 22 bases in between. The CDR3 sequence is 18 residues long. The V gene's germline CDR1 is SGHRS and CDR2 YFSETQ. The CDR3 region is CASSLAPGRGPIYYEQYF. The DNA of the CDR3 is TGCGCCAGCAGCTTGGCACCGGGGCGGGGGCCCATTTACTACGAGCAGTACTTC. Combining the CDR3 with reference TRBV5-1 and TRBJ2-7 gives the whole variable domain KAGVTQTPRYLIKTRGQQVTLSCSPISGHRSVSWYQQTPGQGLQFLFEYFSETQRNKGNFPGRFSGRQFSNSRSEMNVSTLELGDSALYLCASSLAPGRGPIYYEQYFGPGTRLTVT.

With respect to this clone: An end of the junction does not agree with germline; a read error may underlie this. This chain connects TRBV7-9 to TRBJ2-5; the D gene is possibly TRBD1 (5 bases). The CDR3 has 12 residues. Per the germline V gene, CDR1 is SEHNR and CDR2 is FQNEAQ (reference sequence). CDR3 protein: CASSPGRQGGDF. CDR3 DNA sequence: TGTGCCAGCAGCCCAGGCCGCCAGGGTGGGGACTTC.

This clone was seen just once. The V and J genes are TRBV25-1 and TRBJ2-1, with 8 bases aligning to TRBD2. CDR1 and CDR2 (germline): MGHDK, SYGVNS. The trim removed 4 bases at V and 3 bases at J, leaving 11 bases unmatched. The CDR3 loop spans 17 amino acids. The CDR3 spells CASSGGRGAGLYNEQFF. The CDR3 DNA reads TGTGCCAGCAGTGGGGGGCGGGGGGCAGGTCTCTACAATGAGCAGTTCTTC.

The chain is built from TRBV6-1 and TRBJ2-1, with D maybe TRBD2 (6 bases). The CDR3 covers 13 residues. CDR1 is MNHNS and CDR2 is SASEGT in the germline V gene. Trimming removed 6 bases at V and 8 bases at J, with 14 bases between. The CDR3 nucleotides are TGTGCCAGCAGGGGGACTGTGATAGATGAGCAGTTCTTC. As protein: CASRGTVIDEQFF.

The V call is TRBV28, the J call TRBJ2-1, with 14 bases that match TRBD2. The germline V gene encodes CDR1 MDHEN and CDR2 SYDVKM. V trimming: 5 bases; J trimming: 4 bases; junction bases outside the gene matches: 4. The CDR3 has 16 amino acids. The CDR3 region is CASSAGTSGRYNEQFF. The DNA of the CDR3 is TGTGCCAGCAGTGCTGGGACTAGCGGGAGATACAATGAGCAGTTCTTC.

This chain joins TRBV5-6 and TRBJ2-7, with TRBD2 matching over 7 bases. Germline CDR1 is SGHDT and CDR2 is YYEEEE. This CDR3 has 14 amino acids. V was pared by 4 bases and J by 4 bases, with 8 bases of the junction left unmatched. The CDR3 here is CASSPLAKPYEQYF. CDR3 DNA sequence: TGTGCCAGCAGCCCACTAGCGAAACCTTACGAGCAGTACTTC.

CDR3: CASSQVSGILGEQYF. DNA of the CDR3: TGCGCCAGCAGCCAAGTTTCAGGGATATTGGGCGAGCAGTACTTC. This sequence joins TRBV4-1 and TRBJ2-7, with a possible D match to TRBD1 (5 bases). The CDR3 totals 15 residues. The V end lost 1 base, the J end lost 6 bases, and 16 bases lay between the germline ends. Germline CDR1 reads MGHRA; CDR2 reads YSYEKL.

The chain combines TRBV9 with TRBJ2-3; D is perhaps TRBD1 (5 bases). V gave up 3 bases and J gave up 5 bases, with 13 bases separating them. This CDR3 comprises 14 residues. The germline V gene encodes CDR1 SGDLS and CDR2 YYNGEE. The CDR3 protein is CASSAPWGVDTQYF. The CDR3 DNA follows: TGTGCCAGCAGCGCTCCCTGGGGCGTAGATACGCAGTATTTT.

The V gene is TRBV5-4, the J gene TRBJ2-1; 10 bases line up with TRBD2. The germline V gene encodes CDR1 SGHNT and CDR2 YYREEE (reference sequence). The CDR3 spans 16 residues. Trimming removed 6 bases from V and 7 bases from J; junction bases left unmatched: 13. The CDR3 reads CASTHPLLAGANEQFF. CDR3 DNA: TGTGCCAGCACCCATCCCCTTCTAGCGGGGGCGAATGAGCAGTTCTTC.

The chain is built from TRBV30 and TRBJ1-2, with D possibly TRBD1 on 5 matching bases. Germline loops: CDR1 GTSNPN, CDR2 SVGIG (reference sequence). V lost 1 base, J lost 7 bases, and 13 bases lay in between. The CDR3 is made up of 13 amino acids. The CDR3 spells CAWSDSSRGGYTF. The DNA for the CDR3 is TGTGCCTGGAGTGACAGCTCAAGGGGTGGCTACACCTTC.

The chain joins TRBV7-9 to TRBJ1-6; D possibly corresponds to TRBD1 (6 bases). The length of the CDR3 is 16 residues. Germline V CDR1 and CDR2: SEHNR, FQNEAQ (reference sequence). V was pared by 11 bases and J by 2 bases, with 19 bases between. The CDR3 nucleotides are TGTGCCCGGGGGGCTATGGGGGCTCCCTATAATTCACCCCTCCACTTT. This codes for CARGAMGAPYNSPLHF. The full variable domain, rest sourced from reference TRBV7-9 and TRBJ1-6, is DTGVSQNPRHKITKRGQNVTFRCDPISEHNRLYWYRQTLGQGPEFLTYFQNEAQLEKSRLLSDRFSAERPKGSFSTLEIQRTEQGDSAMYLCARGAMGAPYNSPLHFGNGTRLTVT.

This clone appeared once. The J gene is TRBJ1-5, the V gene TRBV5-1, with TRBD1 as a possible D gene (6 bases). The CDR3 has 16 amino acids. V lost 0 bases and J lost 7, with 17 bases in between. The germline V gene encodes CDR1 SGHRS and CDR2 YFSETQ. In nucleotides, the CDR3 is TGCGCCAGCAGCTTGGGGGTGGGATCAGGGGTACAGCCCCAGCATTTT. Translated, it gives CASSLGVGSGVQPQHF.

V usage is TRBV18 and J usage is TRBJ2-7; 9 positions match TRBD2. CDR3 size: 14 residues. The germline V gene encodes CDR1 KGHSH and CDR2 LQKENI. With 3 bases clipped from V and 7 bases from J, the junction kept 7 bases outside the gene matches. As DNA, the CDR3 is TGTGCCAGCTCACCGGCGGGGGGGCTGTTAGAGCAGTACTTC. It codes for CASSPAGGLLEQYF.

The CDR3 sequence: CASWGRAPSQPQHF. The CDR3 DNA reads TGTGCCAGTTGGGGCAGGGCTCCGAGTCAGCCCCAGCATTTT. The chain couples TRBV19 to TRBJ1-5; weak D call: TRBD1 (5 bases). In germline, CDR1 is LNHDA, CDR2 SQIVND (reference sequence). Trimming removed 8 bases at V and 6 bases at J, with 17 bases between. The CDR3 runs to 14 residues.

The chain carries TRBV7-9 and TRBJ2-1; maybe TRBD1 (5 bases). Trimming removed 3 bases from V and 6 bases from J, with 15 bases in between. CDR1 is SEHNR and CDR2 is FQNEAQ in the germline V gene (reference sequence). CDR3 size: 15 residues. CDR3 in amino acids: CASSFQGIVSNEQFF. CDR3 sequence (DNA): TGTGCCAGCAGCTTTCAGGGCATCGTAAGCAATGAGCAGTTCTTC.

The chain joins TRBV6-6 to TRBJ1-5; 7 bases line up with TRBD1. The CDR3 totals 14 residues. V was pared by 6 bases and J by 1 base, with 3 bases of the junction left unmatched. Germline V lookup: CDR1 MNHNY, CDR2 SVGAGI (reference sequence). The CDR3 loop reads CASSRGQSNQPQHF. The CDR3 DNA reads as TGTGCCAGCAGCCGGGGACAGAGCAATCAGCCCCAGCATTTT.